What follows are 16 T cell receptor beta chains derived from one specimen sequenced in a study of shared clonotypes between healthy human individuals (dated by TCRdb to between 2020 and 2021). Libraries were made using the immunoSEQ multiplex PCR assay. TCRdb stores this immuneACCESS table with in-frame sequences only. Part of the clones is absent; in the studies checked, under half of the shortfall reflects unresolved V genes, and no reason is known for the rest. Across this sample there are 2.5 million or so clones, with more than 90% seen only once. The leading ten clones occupy roughly 0.15% of the sample. Sequencing was carried out using naive CD4+ T cells sorted from blood. Reading the label with the study, this specimen's cell subset or site is: CD45RA+ positively selected. The receptors come from a man between 18 and 35 years old in good health.

The genes are TRBV2 and TRBJ1-4; D unresolved. The CDR3 is 14 residues long. Trimming cost V 6 bases and J 7 bases, with 15 bases left between them. The germline gives CDR1 SNHLY, CDR2 FYNNEI. The CDR3 sequence is CASRLVISSEKLFF. The CDR3 region has the DNA TGTGCCAGCAGGCTAGTGATCTCGAGTGAAAAACTGTTTTTT.

The chain has TRBV5-6 and TRBJ2-5; D unresolved. The CDR3 spans 16 residues. CDR1 is SGHDT, CDR2 YYEEEE, per germline. Trimming took 0 bases from V and 5 from J, leaving 17 bases between them. CDR3: CASSLGRMGFRETQYF. The CDR3 DNA reads as TGTGCCAGCAGCTTGGGCCGTATGGGGTTTCGGGAGACCCAGTACTTC.

The rearrangement joins TRBV7-2 to TRBJ1-4; D is perhaps TRBD1 (5 bases). V was cut by 1 base and J by 4 bases, with 16 bases left in between. CDR1 and CDR2 (germline): SGHTA, FQGNSA. The CDR3 loop spans 17 amino acids. The DNA of the CDR3 is TGTGCCAGCAGCTTAGTGGTAGGGGCGTCCATTAATGAAAAACTGTTTTTT. Protein product: CASSLVVGASINEKLFF.

V and J are TRBV10-3 and TRBJ1-1; maybe TRBD1 (6 bases). Germline CDR1 is ENHRY and CDR2 is SYGVKD. V lost 2 bases to trimming and J lost 0 bases, with 10 bases between them. CDR3 size: 15 residues. The CDR3 region has the DNA TGTGCCATCAGTGAGCGACAGGAGATGAACACTGAAGCTTTCTTT. Its protein product is CAISERQEMNTEAFF.

The chain has TRBV9 and TRBJ2-4; TRBD1 aligns across 10 bases. CDR3 length equals 15 residues. CDR1 and CDR2 from the germline V gene are SGDLS and YYNGEE. V shed 3 bases and J 8 bases; nucleotides not matched to a gene: 8. The CDR3, as DNA: TGTGCCAGCAGCGCATGGACAGGGGGAGGGGACATTCAGTACTTC. Translating gives CASSAWTGGGDIQYF.

The V call is TRBV30, the J call TRBJ2-2, with a weak D call TRBD2 (6 bases). The ends were cut back, 4 bases at V and 4 bases at J, with 22 bases in the middle. Per germline, CDR1 GTSNPN and CDR2 SVGIG (reference sequence). The CDR3 length is 17 residues. The CDR3 DNA reads as TGTGCCTGGACCCTCGCGGCGGGGCCGCCCCTCACCGGGGAGCTGTTTTTT. It specifies CAWTLAAGPPLTGELFF.

The chain combines TRBV5-1 with TRBJ2-3; 8 positions agree with TRBD2. The CDR3 totals 15 residues. In germline, CDR1 is SGHRS, CDR2 YFSETQ. V was pared by 7 bases and J by 4 bases, with 11 bases of the junction left unmatched. The CDR3 nucleotides read TGCGCCAGCGCCAGTCCAGCGGGAGAGGCAGATACGCAGTATTTT. Translation gives CASASPAGEADTQYF.

V is TRBV28 and J is TRBJ1-4; D unclear. V was clipped by 10 bases and J by 7 bases, with 19 bases between them. Germline V gene lookup returns CDR1 MDHEN and CDR2 SYDVKM. The CDR3 length is 14 residues. CDR3 residues: CATEGGREGEKLFF. CDR3 nucleotides: TGTGCCACCGAGGGAGGGAGGGAGGGTGAAAAACTGTTTTTT.

The chain carries TRBV5-1 and TRBJ2-7, with D maybe TRBD1 (5 bases). The CDR3 runs to 14 residues. Trimming left V 5 bases short and J 6 bases short, with 18 bases between. The germline V gene has CDR1 SGHRS and CDR2 YFSETQ. The CDR3 spells CASRSTRGLGEQYF. Written as DNA, the CDR3 is TGCGCCAGCAGGTCGACAAGGGGATTAGGCGAGCAGTACTTC.

Here the CDR3 reads CASSQTLTGNYEQYF. For the CDR3, the DNA is TGCGCCAGCAGCCAGACCTTGACAGGGAACTACGAGCAGTACTTC. V and J are TRBV4-1 and TRBJ2-7, with 7 nucleotides matching TRBD1. The trim removed 3 bases at V and 3 bases at J, leaving 8 bases unmatched. Germline V gives CDR1 MGHRA, CDR2 YSYEKL. The CDR3 contains 15 residues.

Of note for this clone: The sample carries other DNA sequences with the same CDR3. The chain joins TRBV5-4 to TRBJ2-7; 11 nucleotides align to TRBD2. This CDR3 has 17 amino acids. Germline V gene sequence: CDR1 SGHNT, CDR2 YYREEE (reference sequence). V lost 2 bases, J lost 1 base, and 8 bases stayed unmatched. CDR3 amino acids: CASSLGLAGGLSYEQYF. The CDR3 DNA follows: TGTGCCAGCAGCTTAGGGCTAGCGGGAGGTCTTTCCTACGAGCAGTACTTC.

The chain uses TRBV5-1 and TRBJ2-1, with TRBD2 matching 9 bases. The CDR3 spans 16 residues. Germline CDR1 and CDR2: SGHRS and YFSETQ. Unmatched junction bases numbered 5, after V lost 0 bases and J lost 4 bases. DNA for the CDR3: TGCGCCAGCAGCTTGGCGACTAGCGGAAATTACAATGAGCAGTTCTTC. Encoded protein: CASSLATSGNYNEQFF.

V usage is TRBV6-5 and J usage is TRBJ1-4, with TRBD1 as a possible D gene (5 bases). CDR3 size: 13 residues. Germline V gene data show CDR1 as MNHEY and CDR2 as SVGAGI. V lost 7 bases and J lost 7, with 13 bases in between. CDR3 DNA: TGTGCCAGCACCCCCCGGGGGTCTGAAAAACTGTTTTTT. Its translation is CASTPRGSEKLFF.

In this sample, this clone turned up a few times. At the DNA level, this CDR3 is encoded by other sequences in the same sample as well. V and J are TRBV30 and TRBJ1-1; no clear D gene. Germline CDR1 reads GTSNPN; CDR2 reads SVGIG (reference sequence). The V gene lost 0 bases and the J gene lost 1 base, with 9 bases spanning the gap. This CDR3 spans 14 amino acids. CDR3 region: CAWSVRSGNTEAFF. Written as DNA, the CDR3 is TGTGCCTGGAGTGTCCGCTCAGGGAACACTGAAGCTTTCTTT. Full variable domain (rest looked up from reference TRBV30 and TRBJ1-1): SQTIHQWPATLVQPVGSPLSLECTVEGTSNPNLYWYRQAAGRGLQLLFYSVGIGQISSEVPQNLSASRPQDRQFILSSKKLLLSDSGFYLCAWSVRSGNTEAFFGQGTRLTVV.

Regarding this clone: The same CDR3 is also encoded by other DNA sequences in this sample. The V gene is TRBV18, the J gene TRBJ1-1; D is unresolved. This CDR3 spans 15 amino acids. Germline V gene sequence: CDR1 KGHSH, CDR2 LQKENI. V lost 3 bases, J lost 0 bases, and 11 bases lay in between. CDR3 in DNA: TGTGCCAGCTCACCGGTGGCAGGTTTGAACACTGAAGCTTTCTTT. It encodes CASSPVAGLNTEAFF.

This chain uses TRBV18 with TRBJ2-5; D is possibly TRBD1 (6 bases). V was pared by 4 bases and J by 2 bases, with 14 bases between. The germline gives CDR1 KGHSH, CDR2 LQKENI. The CDR3 runs 15 residues. The CDR3 DNA reads as TGTGCCAGCTCACAAACCCGGACAGAACAAGAGACCCAGTACTTC. Translated, it gives CASSQTRTEQETQYF.